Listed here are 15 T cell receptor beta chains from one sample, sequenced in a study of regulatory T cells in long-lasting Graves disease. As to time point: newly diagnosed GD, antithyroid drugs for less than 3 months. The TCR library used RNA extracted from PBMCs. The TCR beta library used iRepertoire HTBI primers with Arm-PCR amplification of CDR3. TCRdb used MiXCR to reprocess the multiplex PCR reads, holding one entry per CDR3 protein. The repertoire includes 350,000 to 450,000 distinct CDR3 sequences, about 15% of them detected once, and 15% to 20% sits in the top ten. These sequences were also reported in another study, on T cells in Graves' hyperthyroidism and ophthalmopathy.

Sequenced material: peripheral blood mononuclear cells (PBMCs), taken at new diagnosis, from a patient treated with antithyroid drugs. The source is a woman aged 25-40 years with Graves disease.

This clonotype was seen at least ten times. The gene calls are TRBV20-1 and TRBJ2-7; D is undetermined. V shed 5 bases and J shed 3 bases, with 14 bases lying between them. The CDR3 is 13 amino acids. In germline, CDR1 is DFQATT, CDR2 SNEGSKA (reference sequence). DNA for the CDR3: TGCAGTGCTGGCGTCGGCCCTGTCTACGAGCAGTACTTC. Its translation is CSAGVGPVYEQYF.

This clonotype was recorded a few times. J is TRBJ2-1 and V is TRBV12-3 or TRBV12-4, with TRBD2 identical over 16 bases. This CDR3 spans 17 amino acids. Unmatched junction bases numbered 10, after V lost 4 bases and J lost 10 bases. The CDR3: CASSSPGGLAGGEEQFF. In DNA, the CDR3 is TGTGCCAGCAGTTCCCCTGGGGGACTAGCGGGAGGGGAGGAGCAGTTCTTC.

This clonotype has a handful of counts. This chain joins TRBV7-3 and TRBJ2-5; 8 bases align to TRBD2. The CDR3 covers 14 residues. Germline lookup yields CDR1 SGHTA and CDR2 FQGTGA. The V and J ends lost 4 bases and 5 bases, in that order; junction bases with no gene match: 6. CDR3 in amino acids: CASSSSGSSETQYF. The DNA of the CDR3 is TGTGCCAGCAGCTCGAGCGGGAGTAGTGAGACCCAGTACTTC. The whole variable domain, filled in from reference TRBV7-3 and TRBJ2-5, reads GAGVSQTPSNKVTEKGKYVELRCDPISGHTALYWYRQSLGQGPEFLIYFQGTGAADDSGLPNDRFFAVRPEGSVSTLKIQRTERGDSAVYLCASSSSGSSETQYFGPGTRLLVL.

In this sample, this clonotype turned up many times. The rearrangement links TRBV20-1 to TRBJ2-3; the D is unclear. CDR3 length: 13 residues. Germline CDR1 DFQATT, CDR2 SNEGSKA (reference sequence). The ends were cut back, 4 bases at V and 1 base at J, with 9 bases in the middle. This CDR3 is CSAKGFGTDTQYF. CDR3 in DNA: TGCAGTGCTAAAGGGTTCGGCACAGATACGCAGTATTTT.

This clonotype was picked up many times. This CDR3 is CATSVGGSETQYF. CDR3 sequence (DNA): TGTGCCACCAGTGTTGGGGGGAGCGAGACCCAGTACTTC. The chain combines TRBV24-1 with TRBJ2-5, with TRBD2 as a possible D gene (6 bases). Looked up from germline, CDR1 is KGHDR and CDR2 is SFDVKD. V was shortened by 5 bases and J by 5 bases, with 11 bases between the two germline ends. The CDR3 spans 13 residues.

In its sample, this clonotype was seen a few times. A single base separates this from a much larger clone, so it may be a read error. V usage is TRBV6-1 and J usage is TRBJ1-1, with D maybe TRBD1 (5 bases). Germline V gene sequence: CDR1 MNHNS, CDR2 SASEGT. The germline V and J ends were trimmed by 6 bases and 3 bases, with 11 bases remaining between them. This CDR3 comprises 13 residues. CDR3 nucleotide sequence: TGTGCCAGCAGCTGGGGCGGCTACACTGAAGCTTTCTTT. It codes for CASSWGGYTEAFF.

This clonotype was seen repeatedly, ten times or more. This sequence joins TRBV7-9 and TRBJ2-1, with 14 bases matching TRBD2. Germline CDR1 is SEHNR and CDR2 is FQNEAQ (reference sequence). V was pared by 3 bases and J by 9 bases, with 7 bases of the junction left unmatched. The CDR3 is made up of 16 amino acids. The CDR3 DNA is TGTGCCAGCAGCTTCGCTCCGGGACTAGCGGGAGTTGAGCAGTTCTTC. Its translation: CASSFAPGLAGVEQFF.

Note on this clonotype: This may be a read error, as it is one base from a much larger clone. This chain's CDR3 is CASSQEPSGRRYTGELFF. CDR3 sequence (DNA): TGTGCCAGCAGCCAAGAGCCTAGCGGGAGGCGGTACACCGGGGAGCTGTTTTTT. The chain combines TRBV3-1 with TRBJ2-2; 11 positions agree with TRBD2. The CDR3 is made up of 18 amino acids. CDR1 is LGHDT and CDR2 is YNNKEL in the germline V gene (reference sequence). Trimming at V came to 0 bases and at J to 3 bases, leaving 6 bases not matched to a gene.

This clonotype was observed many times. The CDR3 DNA sequence: TGTGCCAGCAGTTTGATGGCGGGACGGGCGACCGGGGAGCTGTTTTTT. Translation: CASSLMAGRATGELFF. The chain links TRBV12-3 or TRBV12-4 to TRBJ2-2; a weak D match, TRBD2 (6 bases). The CDR3 contains 16 residues. Trimming removed 3 bases at V and 5 bases at J, with 16 bases between.

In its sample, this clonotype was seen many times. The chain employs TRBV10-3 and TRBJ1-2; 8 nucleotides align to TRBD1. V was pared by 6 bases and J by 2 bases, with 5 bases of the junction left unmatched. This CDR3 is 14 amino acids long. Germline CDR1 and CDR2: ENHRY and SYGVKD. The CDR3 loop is CAIRGQDGNYGYTF. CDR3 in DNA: TGTGCCATCAGGGGACAGGATGGGAACTATGGCTACACCTTC.

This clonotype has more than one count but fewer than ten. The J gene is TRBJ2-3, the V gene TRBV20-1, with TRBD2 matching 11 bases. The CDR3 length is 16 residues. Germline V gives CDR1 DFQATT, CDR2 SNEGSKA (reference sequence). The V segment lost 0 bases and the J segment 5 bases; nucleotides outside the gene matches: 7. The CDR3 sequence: CSARDSRLAGRDTQYF. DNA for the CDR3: TGCAGTGCTAGAGATTCCAGACTAGCGGGAAGAGATACGCAGTATTTT.

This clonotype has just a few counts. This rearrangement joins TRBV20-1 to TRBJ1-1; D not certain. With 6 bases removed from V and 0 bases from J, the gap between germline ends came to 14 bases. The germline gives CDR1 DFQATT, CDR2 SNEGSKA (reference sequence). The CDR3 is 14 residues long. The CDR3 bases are TGCAGTGCGATACCGGGCCCGATGAACACTGAAGCTTTCTTT. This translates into CSAIPGPMNTEAFF.

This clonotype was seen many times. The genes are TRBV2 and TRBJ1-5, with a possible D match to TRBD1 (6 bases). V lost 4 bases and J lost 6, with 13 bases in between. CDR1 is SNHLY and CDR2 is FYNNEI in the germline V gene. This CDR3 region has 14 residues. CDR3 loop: CASSGGQFGQPQHF. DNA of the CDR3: TGTGCCAGCAGTGGTGGACAGTTTGGTCAGCCCCAGCATTTT.

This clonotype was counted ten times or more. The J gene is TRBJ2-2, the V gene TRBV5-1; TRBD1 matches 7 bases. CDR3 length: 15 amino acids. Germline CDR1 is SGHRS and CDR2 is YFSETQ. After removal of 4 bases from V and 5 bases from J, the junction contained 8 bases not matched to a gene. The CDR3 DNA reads TGCGCCAGCAGCGTCCGACAGGGTACTACCGGGGAGCTGTTTTTT. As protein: CASSVRQGTTGELFF.

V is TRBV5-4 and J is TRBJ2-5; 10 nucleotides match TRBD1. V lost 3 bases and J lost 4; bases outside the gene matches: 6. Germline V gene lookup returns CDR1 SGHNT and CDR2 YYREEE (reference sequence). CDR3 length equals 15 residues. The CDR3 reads CASSSPDRGRETQYF. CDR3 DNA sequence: TGTGCCAGCAGCTCGCCCGACAGGGGGCGAGAGACCCAGTACTTC.